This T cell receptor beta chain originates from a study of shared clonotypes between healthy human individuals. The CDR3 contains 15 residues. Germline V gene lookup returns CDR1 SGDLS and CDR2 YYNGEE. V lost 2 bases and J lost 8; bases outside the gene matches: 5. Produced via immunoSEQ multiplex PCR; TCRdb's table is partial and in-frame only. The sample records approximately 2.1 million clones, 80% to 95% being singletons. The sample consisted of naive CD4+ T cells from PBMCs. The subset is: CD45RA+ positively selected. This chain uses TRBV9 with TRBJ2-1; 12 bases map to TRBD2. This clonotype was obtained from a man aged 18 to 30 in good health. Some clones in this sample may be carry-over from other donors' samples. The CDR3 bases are TGTGCCAGCAGCGTCCGGACTAGCGGGATAGATGAGCAGTTCTTC. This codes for CASSVRTSGIDEQFF.